A selection of T cell receptor beta chains follows, all from one sample in a study of blood T cell repertoires in COVID-19. Data came from immunoSEQ multiplex PCR; TCRdb stores just in-frame clones and leaves some out. The table records 200,000 to 250,000 clones, 84% of them present only once. The sample comprised peripheral blood. The receptors were sampled from an elderly woman with COVID-19, enrolled during active disease. Both conserved end residues are part of each CDR3. Each record gives: D gene, V gene, clone size, CDR3 length, J gene, CDR3 protein, CDR3 DNA. The D gene is left open where the match is weak. Size is stated for part of the rows, as once, few or many counts, or as a class when the clone is expanded.

NA	TRBV4-1	NA	16	TRBJ1-1	CASSQPARGMNTEAFF	TGCGCCAGCAGCCAACCGGCCCGGGGGATGAACACTGAAGCTTTCTTT
TRBD1	TRBV19	NA	14	TRBJ1-2	CATSAYRGLAGYTF	TGTGCCACCTCCGCTTACAGGGGTCTTGCTGGCTACACCTTC
TRBD2	TRBV5-1	NA	15	TRBJ2-1	CASSWGLADYNEQFF	TGCGCCAGCAGCTGGGGACTAGCGGACTACAATGAGCAGTTCTTC
NA	TRBV7-8	NA	14	TRBJ1-2	CASNPRRADYGYTF	TGTGCCAGCAACCCTAGGCGGGCGGACTATGGCTACACCTTC
NA	TRBV28	once	14	TRBJ2-6	CASSLLSGANVLTF	TGTGCCAGCAGTCTTCTGTCTGGGGCCAACGTCCTGACTTTC
TRBD2	TRBV3-1/TRBV3-2	NA	16	TRBJ2-3	CASSLTSGGASDTQYF	TGTGCCAGCAGCCTCACTAGCGGGGGGGCCTCAGATACGCAGTATTTT
TRBD1	TRBV29-1	NA	15	TRBJ1-1	CSGQRDSFMNTEAFF	TGCAGCGGCCAAAGGGACAGCTTCATGAACACTGAAGCTTTCTTT
NA	TRBV18	NA	16	TRBJ1-2	CASSPPLGGERYGYTF	TGTGCCAGCTCACCACCCCTCGGGGGAGAACGCTATGGCTACACCTTC
NA	TRBV7-9	NA	12	TRBJ1-2	CASSSTGYGYTF	TGTGCCAGCAGCTCCACAGGCTATGGCTACACCTTC
TRBD1	TRBV28	NA	15	TRBJ1-5	CASRHGQGAGQPQHF	TGTGCCAGCAGGCACGGACAGGGGGCAGGTCAGCCCCAGCATTTT
NA	TRBV11-2	NA	13	TRBJ1-1	CASSSSGPTEAFF	TGTGCCAGCAGCTCTTCAGGGCCCACTGAAGCTTTCTTT
TRBD1	TRBV6-6	NA	14	TRBJ1-5	CASSLTGGGQPQHF	TGTGCCAGCAGTCTTACAGGGGGCGGACAGCCCCAGCATTTT
TRBD1	TRBV18	NA	15	TRBJ1-1	CASSPAGGDGTEAFF	TGTGCCAGCTCACCGGCAGGGGGCGATGGCACTGAAGCTTTCTTT
NA	TRBV19	NA	13	TRBJ2-2	CASSTGGPGELFF	TGTGCCAGTAGTACTGGGGGCCCCGGGGAGCTGTTTTTT
TRBD1	TRBV19	NA	15	TRBJ1-5	CASSAADRAVWPQHF	TGTGCCAGTAGTGCGGCGGACAGGGCTGTTTGGCCCCAGCATTTT
TRBD1	TRBV3-1/TRBV3-2	NA	15	TRBJ1-1	CASSRKGQGATEAFF	TGTGCCAGCAGCCGAAAGGGACAGGGGGCCACTGAAGCTTTCTTT
TRBD1	TRBV6-6	few	16	TRBJ1-2	CASSYSQGQGLYGYTF	TGTGCCAGCAGTTACTCCCAAGGACAGGGATTATATGGCTACACCTTC
NA	TRBV4-2	NA	13	TRBJ2-7	CASSQGLRYEQYF	TGTGCCAGCAGCCAAGGGCTTCGCTACGAGCAGTACTTC
TRBD1	TRBV5-1	few	16	TRBJ1-4	CASSSQPGGTNEKLFF	TGCGCCAGCAGCAGTCAACCAGGGGGAACTAATGAAAAACTGTTTTTT
NA	TRBV5-1	NA	14	TRBJ1-6	CASSLDPEDSPLHF	TGCGCCAGCAGCCTAGATCCGGAGGATTCACCCCTCCACTTT
TRBD2	TRBV9	once	15	TRBJ2-2	CASSPTSGVTGELFF	TGTGCCAGCAGCCCAACTAGCGGTGTCACCGGGGAGCTGTTTTTT
TRBD1	TRBV7-8	few	16	TRBJ1-2	CASSSARDRGLFGYTF	TGTGCCAGCAGCTCCGCCCGGGACAGGGGCCTTTTTGGCTACACCTTC
NA	TRBV3-1/TRBV3-2	once	13	TRBJ1-1	CASSQGAAGDGFF	TGTGCCAGCAGCCAAGGGGCAGCAGGCGATGGTTTCTTT
NA	TRBV3-1/TRBV3-2	NA	16	TRBJ2-3	CASSQRLTGITDTQYF	TGTGCCAGCAGCCAAAGGTTAACAGGGATCACAGATACGCAGTATTTT
NA	TRBV12-3/TRBV12-4	few	12	TRBJ2-1	CASSPSGQSEFF	TGTGCCAGCAGCCCATCGGGACAAAGCGAGTTCTTC
NA	TRBV3-1/TRBV3-2	NA	14	TRBJ1-2	CASSQDGSTLVHTF	TGTGCCAGCAGCCAAGACGGGAGTACCCTTGTTCACACCTTC
TRBD1	TRBV19	NA	13	TRBJ1-1	CASREDRDTEAFF	TGTGCCAGTAGAGAGGACAGGGATACTGAAGCTTTCTTT